These 9 T cell receptor beta chains came from one sample sequenced in a study of T cells in localized non-small cell lung cancer. Only in-frame clones appear in the TCRdb table, and some are missing; sequencing was by immunoSEQ multiplex PCR. The profile shows some 130,000 clones, roughly 90% of them singletons. The sample in question was peripheral blood, obtained before any cancer treatment. These receptor sequences come from a female donor at least 60 years old with stage I lung adenocarcinoma.

The chain recombines TRBV6-5 with TRBJ2-5; no definite D call. This CDR3 comprises 15 residues. Trimming cost V 6 bases and J 8 bases, with 22 bases left between them. From germline, CDR1 is MNHEY and CDR2 SVGAGI. Here the CDR3 DNA reads TGTGCCAGCAGCCCTCGGGCGGTGTTGGGTCTCACCCAGTACTTC. Translating it yields CASSPRAVLGLTQYF.

V gene TRBV5-1 combines with J gene TRBJ1-1; D remains ambiguous. The CDR3 has 12 residues. Germline-derived CDR1 and CDR2 are SGHRS and YFSETQ. The V end was cut by 0 bases, the J end by 7 bases, with 7 bases between. The DNA of the CDR3 is TGCGCCAGCAGCTTGGTAGGGCTTGAAGCTTTCTTT. Translating it yields CASSLVGLEAFF.

The genes are TRBV7-9 and TRBJ1-2, with D possibly matching TRBD1 (6 bases). CDR3 length equals 12 residues. Germline-derived CDR1 and CDR2 are SEHNR and FQNEAQ (reference sequence). V was trimmed by 6 bases and J by 12 bases, leaving 17 bases between them. The DNA of the CDR3 is TGTGCCAGCAGGCCTAGGGGGGGCGAGGACACCTTC. As protein: CASRPRGGEDTF.

V gene TRBV7-8 combines with J gene TRBJ2-4, with D perhaps TRBD2 (5 bases). The CDR3 sequence is 14 residues long. With 1 base removed from V and 10 bases from J, the gap between germline ends came to 14 bases. The germline CDR1 and CDR2 sequences are SGHVS and FQNEAQ. The CDR3 protein is CASSLGLRDTIQYF. The CDR3 bases are TGTGCCAGCAGCTTAGGTCTCCGGGATACTATTCAGTACTTC.

This chain connects TRBV5-1 to TRBJ1-2, with D perhaps TRBD1 (5 bases). Trimming pared 1 base from V and 7 bases from J, leaving 11 bases between. Germline V gene lookup returns CDR1 SGHRS and CDR2 YFSETQ. This CDR3 comprises 13 residues. In DNA form, the CDR3 reads TGCGCCAGCAGCTTGAAGGGGTACGGTGGCTACACCTTC. This gives the protein CASSLKGYGGYTF.

The chain joins TRBV6-1 to TRBJ1-4, with D uncertain. CDR1 is MNHNS and CDR2 is SASEGT in the germline V gene. The length of the CDR3 is 16 residues. Deletions cut 2 bases from V and 0 bases from J, with 10 bases between. CDR3 sequence reads: CASSEYSSATNEKLFF. The DNA for the CDR3 is TGTGCCAGCAGTGAATATAGCTCGGCAACTAATGAAAAACTGTTTTTT.

V usage is TRBV30 and J usage is TRBJ1-2; D is unclear. CDR1 is GTSNPN, CDR2 SVGIG, per germline (reference sequence). The V end was cut by 3 bases, the J end by 3 bases, with 8 bases between. CDR3 size: 12 residues. The CDR3 is CAWSVDDYGYTF. CDR3 sequence (DNA): TGTGCCTGGAGCGTAGATGACTATGGCTACACCTTC.

The chain has TRBV7-2 and TRBJ2-1; 9 nucleotides line up with TRBD2. The V gene's germline CDR1 is SGHTA and CDR2 FQGNSA. V gave up 0 bases and J gave up 3 bases; unmatched junction bases: 3. The CDR3 extends over 16 amino acids. The CDR3 sequence: CASSLATSGYYNEQFF. The CDR3, as DNA: TGTGCCAGCAGCTTAGCAACTAGCGGGTACTACAATGAGCAGTTCTTC.

This chain links TRBV16 with TRBJ2-5; D might be TRBD2 (6 bases). Trimming cost V 0 bases and J 5 bases, with 7 bases left between them. The CDR3 consists of 13 residues. Germline V lookup: CDR1 KGHSY, CDR2 FQNENV. The CDR3 is CASSQSEGETQYF. The CDR3 coding sequence is TGTGCCAGCAGCCAATCGGAGGGTGAGACCCAGTACTTC.